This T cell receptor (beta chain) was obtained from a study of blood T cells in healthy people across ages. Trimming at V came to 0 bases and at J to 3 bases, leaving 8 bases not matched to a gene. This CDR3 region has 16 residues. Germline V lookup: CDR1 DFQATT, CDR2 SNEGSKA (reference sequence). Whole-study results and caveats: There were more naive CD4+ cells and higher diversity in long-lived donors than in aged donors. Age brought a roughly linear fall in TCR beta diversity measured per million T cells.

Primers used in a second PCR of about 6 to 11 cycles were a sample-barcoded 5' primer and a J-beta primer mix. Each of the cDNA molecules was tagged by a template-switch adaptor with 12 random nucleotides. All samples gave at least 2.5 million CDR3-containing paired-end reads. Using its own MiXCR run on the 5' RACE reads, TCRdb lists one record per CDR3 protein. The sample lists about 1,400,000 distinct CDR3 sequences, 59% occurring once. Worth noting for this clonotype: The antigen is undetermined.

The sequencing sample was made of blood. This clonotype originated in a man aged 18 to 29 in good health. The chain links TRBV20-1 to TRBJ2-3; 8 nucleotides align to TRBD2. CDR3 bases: TGCAGTGCTAGAGATCCAGCGGGAGTGGATACAGATACGCAGTATTTT. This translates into CSARDPAGVDTDTQYF.